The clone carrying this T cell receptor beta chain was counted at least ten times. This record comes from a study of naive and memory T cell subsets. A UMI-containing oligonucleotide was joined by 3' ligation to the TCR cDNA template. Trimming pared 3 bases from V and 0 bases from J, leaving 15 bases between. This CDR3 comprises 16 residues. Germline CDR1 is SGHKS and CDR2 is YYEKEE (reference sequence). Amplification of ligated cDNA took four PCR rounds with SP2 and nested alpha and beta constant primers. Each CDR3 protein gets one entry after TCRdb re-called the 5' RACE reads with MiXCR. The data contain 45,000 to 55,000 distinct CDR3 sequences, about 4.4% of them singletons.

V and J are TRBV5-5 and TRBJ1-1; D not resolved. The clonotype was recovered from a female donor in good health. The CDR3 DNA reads TGTGCCAGCAGCTCTCAACCTTCTAATATGAACACTGAAGCTTTCTTT. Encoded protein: CASSSQPSNMNTEAFF. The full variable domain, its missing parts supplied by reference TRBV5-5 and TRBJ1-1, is DAGVTQSPTHLIKTRGQQVTLRCSPISGHKSVSWYQQVLGQGPQFIFQYYEKEERGRGNFPDRFSARQFPNYSSELNVNALLLGDSALYLCASSSQPSNMNTEAFFGQGTRLTVV.